These T cell receptor beta chains were read from a single sample in a study of cytomegalovirus exposure and HLA in healthy donors. Clones were sequenced by immunoSEQ multiplex PCR, and TCRdb holds only the in-frame ones, with some missing. Among 200,000 to 250,000 clones, roughly 80% were seen once, and the ten largest hold 0.2% to 0.25%. The material sequenced was PBMCs. Every receptor here comes from a girl aged 2 to 9 in good health and CMV-seronegative. Each CDR3 is given with its conserved first and last residue. Each record gives: clone size, J gene, D gene, V gene, CDR3 DNA, CDR3 protein. A D gene is named only where the DNA matches it firmly. Clone size is not always given. Where it is, it says once, few, many or a class for expanded clones.

abundance: .; j_gene: TRBJ2-5; d_gene: TRBD2; v_gene: TRBV18; CDR3nt: TGTGCCAGCTCACCAGTAAGCGGGGGGTACCAAGAGACCCAGTACTTC; CDR3aa: CASSPVSGGYQETQYF
abundance: .; j_gene: TRBJ2-1; d_gene: .; v_gene: TRBV18; CDR3nt: TGTGCCAGCTCTCCAACCTCTGAGCGTGAGCAGTTCTTC; CDR3aa: CASSPTSEREQFF
abundance: .; j_gene: TRBJ2-5; d_gene: .; v_gene: TRBV19; CDR3nt: TGTGCCAGTAGTGCCGATCGGGAGACCCAGTACTTC; CDR3aa: CASSADRETQYF
abundance: once; j_gene: TRBJ2-6; d_gene: .; v_gene: TRBV18; CDR3nt: TGTGCCAGCTCACCCCAGCGACTGTTCTCTGGGGCCAACGTCCTGACTTTC; CDR3aa: CASSPQRLFSGANVLTF
abundance: .; j_gene: TRBJ1-2; d_gene: .; v_gene: TRBV6-5; CDR3nt: TGTGCCAGCAGTAAGGAGACAGGAGATGGCTACACCTTC; CDR3aa: CASSKETGDGYTF
abundance: .; j_gene: TRBJ2-7; d_gene: .; v_gene: TRBV7-9; CDR3nt: TGTGCCAGCAGCCCCATAACCGGACAGCCGCCGAGAGAGCAGTACTTC; CDR3aa: CASSPITGQPPREQYF
abundance: .; j_gene: TRBJ1-5; d_gene: TRBD1; v_gene: TRBV6-5; CDR3nt: TGTGCCAGCAGTCCTTCACAGGGGTTTCAGCCCCAGCATTTT; CDR3aa: CASSPSQGFQPQHF
abundance: .; j_gene: TRBJ2-1; d_gene: .; v_gene: TRBV7-9; CDR3nt: TGTGCCAGCAGACTAGAAACAGCTAACAATGAGCAGTTCTTC; CDR3aa: CASRLETANNEQFF
abundance: .; j_gene: TRBJ1-1; d_gene: TRBD1; v_gene: TRBV10-3; CDR3nt: TGTGCCATCAAACCAGGACAGGGCGACAACACTGAAGCTTTCTTT; CDR3aa: CAIKPGQGDNTEAFF
abundance: few; j_gene: TRBJ1-3; d_gene: .; v_gene: TRBV6-5; CDR3nt: TGTGCCAGCAGTTCCTTTGCGGCCTCTGGAAACACCATATATTTT; CDR3aa: CASSSFAASGNTIYF
abundance: few; j_gene: TRBJ1-1; d_gene: .; v_gene: TRBV30; CDR3nt: TGTGCCTGGGCAACATGGAACACTGAAGCTTTCTTT; CDR3aa: CAWATWNTEAFF
abundance: few; j_gene: TRBJ1-2; d_gene: .; v_gene: TRBV14; CDR3nt: TGTGCCAGCAGCCTACAGGGTTCCCCCCGCTATGGCTACACCTTC; CDR3aa: CASSLQGSPRYGYTF
abundance: .; j_gene: TRBJ2-7; d_gene: TRBD1; v_gene: TRBV4-1; CDR3nt: TGCGCCAGCAGCCAAGAACTGACAGGGGGTTCCTACGAGCAGTACTTC; CDR3aa: CASSQELTGGSYEQYF
abundance: once; j_gene: TRBJ1-2; d_gene: .; v_gene: TRBV7-9; CDR3nt: TGTGCCAGCAGCTTAGCTAGCTATGGCTACACCTTC; CDR3aa: CASSLASYGYTF
abundance: .; j_gene: TRBJ2-1; d_gene: .; v_gene: TRBV9; CDR3nt: TGTGCCAGCAGCACCCAGCCGGGACAAGCACTCTACAATGAGCAGTTCTTC; CDR3aa: CASSTQPGQALYNEQFF
abundance: .; j_gene: TRBJ2-7; d_gene: .; v_gene: TRBV6-1; CDR3nt: TGTGCCAGCAGCAGTGAAGGGACTCCCAGAGACGAGCAGTACTTC; CDR3aa: CASSSEGTPRDEQYF
abundance: few; j_gene: TRBJ2-7; d_gene: TRBD2; v_gene: TRBV10-1; CDR3nt: TGCGCCAGCAGTGGGAAAGCGGGAGTATCTTGGGACGAGCAGTACTTC; CDR3aa: CASSGKAGVSWDEQYF
abundance: .; j_gene: TRBJ2-7; d_gene: TRBD2; v_gene: TRBV27; CDR3nt: TGTGCCAGCACCTTGACTAGCGGGTACTACGAGCAGTACTTC; CDR3aa: CASTLTSGYYEQYF
abundance: .; j_gene: TRBJ2-1; d_gene: .; v_gene: TRBV11-2; CDR3nt: TGTGCCAGCAGACTCGGACTGAACAATGAGCAGTTCTTC; CDR3aa: CASRLGLNNEQFF
abundance: .; j_gene: TRBJ1-2; d_gene: TRBD1; v_gene: TRBV27; CDR3nt: TGTGCCAGCAGTTTGTCGACAGGGGGCAATGGCTACACCTTC; CDR3aa: CASSLSTGGNGYTF
abundance: .; j_gene: TRBJ2-2; d_gene: TRBD1; v_gene: TRBV5-1; CDR3nt: TGCGCCAGCAGCCCCGGGACAGGGGACACCGGGGAGCTGTTTTTT; CDR3aa: CASSPGTGDTGELFF
abundance: .; j_gene: TRBJ1-1; d_gene: .; v_gene: TRBV27; CDR3nt: TGTGCCAGCAGTTTAAAGGACAGAATGAACACTGAAGCTTTCTTT; CDR3aa: CASSLKDRMNTEAFF
abundance: .; j_gene: TRBJ2-1; d_gene: TRBD1; v_gene: TRBV5-1; CDR3nt: TGCGCCAGCAGCAGTAGTACAGGGGCCAATGAGCAGTTCTTC; CDR3aa: CASSSSTGANEQFF
abundance: .; j_gene: TRBJ2-7; d_gene: TRBD1; v_gene: TRBV6-1; CDR3nt: TGTGCCAGCAGTGAAGAGGTCAGGGGGTACGAGCAGTACTTC; CDR3aa: CASSEEVRGYEQYF
abundance: .; j_gene: TRBJ2-7; d_gene: TRBD2; v_gene: TRBV4-1; CDR3nt: TGCGCCAGCAGCCACCCGTTAGCGGGGGGGAATTACGAGCAGTACTTC; CDR3aa: CASSHPLAGGNYEQYF
abundance: .; j_gene: TRBJ1-3; d_gene: TRBD1; v_gene: TRBV7-6; CDR3nt: TGTGCCAGCAGCGCCGCCGCCCGGGACAGGTTAAGCCCCGATCTCCGAAACACCATATATTTT; CDR3aa: CASSAAARDRLSPDLRNTIYF
abundance: .; j_gene: TRBJ2-5; d_gene: TRBD2; v_gene: TRBV11-3; CDR3nt: TGTGCCAGCAGCTTCGGGCTAGCGGGAAATCAAGAGACCCAGTACTTC; CDR3aa: CASSFGLAGNQETQYF
abundance: once; j_gene: TRBJ2-2; d_gene: TRBD1; v_gene: TRBV5-1; CDR3nt: TGCGCCAGCAGCTACGTACAGGGGTTTTCCGGGGAGCTGTTTTTT; CDR3aa: CASSYVQGFSGELFF
abundance: .; j_gene: TRBJ2-1; d_gene: TRBD2; v_gene: TRBV2; CDR3nt: TGTGCCAGCAGCGATACCACTAGCGGGGGGGCCTACAATGAGCAGTTCTTC; CDR3aa: CASSDTTSGGAYNEQFF
abundance: few; j_gene: TRBJ1-5; d_gene: TRBD1; v_gene: TRBV19; CDR3nt: TGTGCCAGTAGTATACGACAGGGGAGCAATCAGCCCCAGCATTTT; CDR3aa: CASSIRQGSNQPQHF
abundance: .; j_gene: TRBJ2-2; d_gene: .; v_gene: TRBV25-1; CDR3nt: TGTGCCAGCAGTGATAAGCCTACCGGGGAGCTGTTTTTT; CDR3aa: CASSDKPTGELFF